Presented here are 21 T cell receptor beta chains from one specimen sequenced in a study of response to subunit inactivated influenza vaccine. TCRdb re-analysed the RT-PCR reads in MiXCR, keeping a single row per CDR3 protein. Counted here are around 480,000 distinct CDR3 sequences, approximately 11% occurring once; the ten biggest clones make up roughly 12%. The material was PBMCs from blood, obtained roughly 48 days after vaccination. All receptors come from a man in his forties or fifties who received an inactivated influenza vaccine.

The V and J genes are TRBV7-2 and TRBJ2-3; D gene ambiguous. The CDR3 has 12 residues. Germline-derived CDR1 and CDR2 are SGHTA and FQGNSA. V lost 7 bases and J 5 bases, leaving 10 bases between the germline ends. In nucleotides, the CDR3 is TGTGCCAGCACCCCCTCGGGAGATACGCAGTATTTT. This encodes CASTPSGDTQYF.

This clonotype came up many times. This chain connects TRBV24-1 to TRBJ2-1; D might be TRBD2 (6 bases). Trimming shortened V by 4 bases and J by 7 bases, and 16 bases separated the two germline ends. Germline V CDR1 and CDR2: KGHDR, SFDVKD. This CDR3 comprises 15 residues. DNA for the CDR3: TGTGCCACCAGTGACCCGACGGGAGCTCTTAATGAGCAGTTCTTC. Protein sequence: CATSDPTGALNEQFF.

This clonotype occurred many times. This chain's CDR3 is CASSLWTSGSGADTQYF. The CDR3 coding sequence is TGTGCCAGCAGCTTGTGGACTAGCGGGAGTGGAGCAGATACGCAGTATTTT. This chain joins TRBV7-6 and TRBJ2-3; TRBD2 agrees at 13 bases. This CDR3 region has 17 residues. Germline assignment: CDR1 SGHVS and CDR2 FNYEAQ. The V segment lost 3 bases and the J segment 4 bases; nucleotides outside the gene matches: 7.

This clonotype was counted many times. V and J are TRBV2 and TRBJ1-1; D not certain. V lost 6 bases, J lost 1 base, and 9 bases lay in between. In germline, CDR1 is SNHLY, CDR2 FYNNEI. The CDR3 sequence is 13 residues long. CDR3 sequence: CASSHDPNTEAFF. CDR3 bases: TGTGCCAGCAGCCACGACCCGAACACTGAAGCTTTCTTT.

This clonotype was counted a few times. The V call is TRBV5-1, the J call TRBJ2-2; D is possibly TRBD1 (6 bases). CDR3 length: 14 residues. Trimming pared 1 base from V and 7 bases from J, leaving 11 bases between. Germline V CDR1 and CDR2: SGHRS, YFSETQ. The DNA for the CDR3 is TGCGCCAGCAGCTTGTCACAGGGTAGCGGGGAGCTGTTTTTT. This translates into CASSLSQGSGELFF.

This clonotype has ten or more counts. A read error may produce the germline difference seen at one junction end. The V and J genes are TRBV5-1 and TRBJ2-3; 8 bases line up with TRBD2. Per germline, CDR1 SGHRS and CDR2 YFSETQ. This CDR3 spans 14 amino acids. CDR3 coding DNA: TGTGCCAGCAGCTTAGCGGGGTATACAGATACGCAGTATTTT. It is translated as CASSLAGYTDTQYF.

There are a few counts of this clonotype. This chain joins TRBV4-1 and TRBJ2-7; either TRBD1 or TRBD2 may fit D (5 bases each). Germline CDR1 and CDR2: MGHRA and YSYEKL. Trimming took 2 bases from V and 2 from J, leaving 13 bases between them. CDR3 length: 15 amino acids. The chain's CDR3 is CASSQSGTATYEQYF. The CDR3 nucleotides are TGCGCCAGCAGCCAATCCGGGACGGCAACCTACGAGCAGTACTTC.

V gene TRBV7-9 combines with J gene TRBJ1-4, with a weak D call TRBD1 (6 bases). This CDR3 is built from 15 residues. Trimming removed 0 bases at V and 7 bases at J, with 12 bases between. CDR1 and CDR2 (germline): SEHNR, FQNEAQ (reference sequence). CDR3 bases: TGTGCCAGCAGCTTAGCGTCGGGGGCTGGTGAAAAACTGTTTTTT. It translates to CASSLASGAGEKLFF.

This clonotype turned up a few times. The chain combines TRBV9 with TRBJ2-2; 7 bases line up with TRBD1. The CDR3 contains 17 residues. Germline V gives CDR1 SGDLS, CDR2 YYNGEE. After removal of 4 bases from V and 1 base from J, the junction contained 10 bases not matched to a gene. CDR3 protein: CASSHPRGPVNTGELFF. The CDR3, as DNA: TGTGCCAGCAGCCACCCGAGGGGGCCAGTGAACACCGGGGAGCTGTTTTTT.

The table lists this clonotype with many counts. The rearrangement links TRBV6-1 to TRBJ2-2; 13 nucleotides match TRBD2. V shed 6 bases and J 5 bases; nucleotides not matched to a gene: 6. In germline, CDR1 is MNHNS, CDR2 SASEGT. CDR3 length: 16 amino acids. The CDR3 spells CASSRGTSGITGELFF. The CDR3 nucleotides read TGTGCCAGCAGCCGAGGGACTAGCGGGATAACCGGGGAGCTGTTTTTT.

In this sample, this clonotype turned up many times. The chain recombines TRBV11-2 with TRBJ2-3; D is unclear. The CDR3 has 15 residues. CDR1 and CDR2 (germline): SGHAT, FQNNGV. V lost 0 bases and J lost 6, with 13 bases in between. CDR3 in DNA: TGTGCCAGCAGCTTAGATACGGATTTCAGGGATACGCAGTATTTT. Translating gives CASSLDTDFRDTQYF.

This chain links TRBV20-1 with TRBJ2-1, with 8 bases aligning to TRBD2. Germline lookup yields CDR1 DFQATT and CDR2 SNEGSKA (reference sequence). The CDR3 spans 14 residues. The V gene end was trimmed by 5 bases and the J gene end by 2 bases; junction bases not matched to a gene: 5. The chain's CDR3 is CSADPGLAYNEQFF. DNA of the CDR3: TGCAGTGCTGATCCGGGACTAGCCTACAATGAGCAGTTCTTC.

This clonotype was found a few times. The V call is TRBV2, the J call TRBJ1-5; D call uncertain. V was shortened by 1 base and J by 6 bases, with 19 bases between the two germline ends. The CDR3 has 17 amino acids. The V gene's germline CDR1 is SNHLY and CDR2 FYNNEI. CDR3 amino acids: CASSEVFTGLRGQPQHF. The CDR3 DNA follows: TGTGCCAGCAGTGAAGTATTCACGGGTTTGCGGGGTCAGCCCCAGCATTTT.

This clonotype came up a few times. J is TRBJ2-7 and V is TRBV20-1; unclear D gene. Trimming pared 3 bases from V and 2 bases from J, leaving 11 bases between. The germline gives CDR1 DFQATT, CDR2 SNEGSKA (reference sequence). The CDR3 sequence is 13 residues long. DNA for the CDR3: TGCAGTGCTAGTACAGATCCAACCTACGAGCAGTACTTC. It specifies CSASTDPTYEQYF.

V gene TRBV28 combines with J gene TRBJ2-1; tentative D call: TRBD2 (6 bases). This CDR3 is 12 amino acids long. The V and J ends lost 5 bases and 12 bases respectively, with 14 bases between them. CDR1 is MDHEN, CDR2 SYDVKM, per germline. The DNA of the CDR3 is TGTGCCAGCAGTCCCCCGGGAGTTCGGCAGTTCTTC. This sequence encodes CASSPPGVRQFF. The full variable domain, completed using reference TRBV28 and TRBJ2-1, is DVKVTQSSRYLVKRTGEKVFLECVQDMDHENMFWYRQDPGLGLRLIYFSYDVKMKEKGDIPEGYSVSREKKERFSLILESASTNQTSMYLCASSPPGVRQFFGPGTRLTVL.

This clonotype was seen a few times. The chain has TRBV4-3 and TRBJ2-1, with 12 bases identical to TRBD2. V lost 3 bases to trimming and J lost 10 bases; unmatched junction nucleotides: 13. The germline V gene encodes CDR1 LGHNA and CDR2 YSLEER. CDR3 length: 17 residues. The CDR3 protein is CASSQNVGLAGIREQFF. In DNA, the CDR3 is TGCGCCAGCAGCCAGAACGTCGGACTAGCGGGAATTCGCGAGCAGTTCTTC.

In regard to this clonotype: The missing conserved phenylalanine or tryptophan at the end of this CDR3 makes a read error likely. The chain links TRBV6-5 to TRBJ2-7; TRBD2 agrees at 9 bases. Per the germline V gene, CDR1 is MNHEY and CDR2 is SVGAGI. The J segment lost 2 bases and the V segment lost 2 bases, leaving 10 bases of the junction unmatched. The CDR3 totals 17 residues. Here the CDR3 DNA reads TGTGCCAGCAGTTACCGATCCCTAGCGGGGTCTCCCTACGAGCAGTACTAC. It yields the protein CASSYRSLAGSPYEQYY.

In this sample, this clonotype turned up a few times. The chain is built from TRBV6-2 or TRBV6-3 and TRBJ2-2; 11 positions match TRBD2. The CDR3 totals 17 residues. V was pared by 6 bases and J by 0 bases, with 6 bases of the junction left unmatched. CDR1 MNHEY and CDR2 SVGEGT come from the germline V gene. The CDR3 loop is CASRPLAGVANTGELFF. The CDR3 DNA reads as TGTGCCAGCAGACCACTAGCGGGAGTGGCGAACACCGGGGAGCTGTTTTTT.

In this sample, this clonotype turned up a few times. V gene TRBV28 combines with J gene TRBJ1-1; 8 positions match TRBD1. This CDR3 contains 17 residues. With 2 bases clipped from V and 2 bases from J, the junction kept 10 bases outside the gene matches. The germline V gene encodes CDR1 MDHEN and CDR2 SYDVKM. Written as DNA, the CDR3 is TGTGCCAGCAGTTTACTGGGCAGGGGGCGCATTAACACTGAAGCTTTCTTT. Protein: CASSLLGRGRINTEAFF.

This chain joins TRBV20-1 and TRBJ2-7, with D uncertain. CDR1 and CDR2 from the germline V gene are DFQATT and SNEGSKA (reference sequence). The CDR3 totals 13 residues. V shed 3 bases and J shed 3 bases, with 12 bases lying between them. CDR3 loop: CSASGQAVYEQYF. DNA for the CDR3: TGCAGTGCTAGCGGGCAGGCTGTCTACGAGCAGTACTTC.

This chain uses TRBV5-1 with TRBJ2-7; D may be TRBD1 (6 bases). The CDR3 length is 13 residues. Germline assignment: CDR1 SGHRS and CDR2 YFSETQ. With 4 bases removed from V and 0 bases from J, the gap between germline ends came to 8 bases. The CDR3: CASSGTPSYEQYF. CDR3 in DNA: TGCGCCAGCAGCGGGACACCCTCCTACGAGCAGTACTTC.